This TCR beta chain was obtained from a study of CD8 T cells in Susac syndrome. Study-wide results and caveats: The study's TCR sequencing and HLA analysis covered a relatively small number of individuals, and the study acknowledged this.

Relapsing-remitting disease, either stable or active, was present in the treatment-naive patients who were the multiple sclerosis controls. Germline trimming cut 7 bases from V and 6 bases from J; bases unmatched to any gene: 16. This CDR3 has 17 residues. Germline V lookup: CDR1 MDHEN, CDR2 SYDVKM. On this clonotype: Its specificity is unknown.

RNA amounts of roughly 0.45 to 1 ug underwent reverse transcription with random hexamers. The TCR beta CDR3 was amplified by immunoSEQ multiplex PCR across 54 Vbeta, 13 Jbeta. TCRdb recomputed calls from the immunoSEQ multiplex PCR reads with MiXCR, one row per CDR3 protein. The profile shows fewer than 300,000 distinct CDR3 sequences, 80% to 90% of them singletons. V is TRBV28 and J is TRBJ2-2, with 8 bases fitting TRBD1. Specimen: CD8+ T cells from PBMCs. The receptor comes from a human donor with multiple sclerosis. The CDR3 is CASTLDRERVNAGELFF. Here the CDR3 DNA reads TGTGCCAGCACCCTGGACAGGGAAAGAGTTAACGCCGGGGAGCTGTTTTTT.